Sequencing of this T cell receptor (beta chain) was carried out in a study of blood T cell repertoires in COVID-19. Across the whole study: PBMCs, B-cell-depleted T cells, or T cells provided the cDNA or gDNA that made up the material.

This clone was recorded a few times. Sequencing used immunoSEQ multiplex PCR; TCRdb keeps in-frame clones, though not all of them. This sample has 50,000 to 75,000 clones, with around 86% found just once. Germline V gene lookup returns CDR1 SEHNR and CDR2 FQNEAQ (reference sequence). This CDR3 region has 19 residues. Trimming removed 8 bases from V and 7 bases from J; junction bases left unmatched: 17. The V call is TRBV7-9, the J call TRBJ2-1; 16 bases match TRBD2. This TCR was sampled from a woman of 80 years or more with active or convalescent COVID-19. The sample consisted of peripheral blood. DNA for the CDR3: TGTGCCAGCTTCAACCTGGGACTAGCGGGGGGGCATGGATCGAATGAGCAGTTCTTC. Its protein is CASFNLGLAGGHGSNEQFF.